This is a list of T cell receptor beta chains from one sample in a study of metastatic and nonmetastatic thyroid tumors. From the PCR reads, TCRdb re-called clones with MiXCR. The sample holds 35,000 to 50,000 clones; approximately 25% are singletons and the top ten take roughly 15%. The source material was tumor tissue. Receptor source: a female donor with papillary thyroid cancer or a benign thyroid nodule (not recorded which). Some clones in this sample may be carry-over from other donors' samples. The CDR3 runs from the conserved cysteine through the conserved F or W. The order of the fields is V gene, clone size, J gene, D gene, CDR3 protein, CDR3 DNA. The D gene is left open where the match is weak. The size field is filled for only some rows; it gives once, few, many or a size class.

v_call: TRBV6-1; clone_size: medium-sized; j_call: TRBJ2-7; d_call: TRBD1; cdr3_aa: CASMDRLKVYQQYF; cdr3_nt: TGTGCCAGCATGGACAGGTTGAAGGTCTATCAGCAGTACTTC
v_call: TRBV14; clone_size: many; j_call: TRBJ2-5; d_call: .; cdr3_aa: CASSQGGLGRGETQYF; cdr3_nt: TGTGCCAGCAGCCAAGGAGGCCTAGGACGGGGGGAGACCCAGTACTTC
v_call: TRBV30; clone_size: .; j_call: TRBJ1-5; d_call: .; cdr3_aa: CAWSVRGDNQPQHF; cdr3_nt: TGTGCCTGGAGTGTACGTGGGGACAATCAGCCCCAGCATTTT
v_call: TRBV20-1; clone_size: .; j_call: TRBJ1-1; d_call: .; cdr3_aa: CSARGDLSLAEAFF; cdr3_nt: TGCAGTGCTAGGGGGGACCTTTCATTGGCTGAAGCTTTCTTT
v_call: TRBV9; clone_size: .; j_call: TRBJ2-3; d_call: .; cdr3_aa: CASSVEGVARTDTQYF; cdr3_nt: TGTGCCAGCAGCGTAGAGGGGGTGGCTAGAACAGATACGCAGTATTTT
v_call: TRBV27; clone_size: many; j_call: TRBJ1-6; d_call: .; cdr3_aa: CASKGTRSSPLHF; cdr3_nt: TGTGCCAGCAAGGGGACACGGAGTTCACCCCTCCACTTT
v_call: TRBV6-1; clone_size: .; j_call: TRBJ1-2; d_call: TRBD1; cdr3_aa: CASIETDRDFGYGYTF; cdr3_nt: TGTGCCAGCATTGAAACTGACAGGGATTTTGGCTATGGCTACACCTTC
v_call: TRBV27; clone_size: .; j_call: TRBJ2-2; d_call: TRBD2; cdr3_aa: CASSRGLAGGPVTGELFF; cdr3_nt: TGTGCCAGCAGTCGGGGACTAGCGGGAGGGCCGGTCACCGGGGAGCTGTTTTTT
v_call: TRBV19; clone_size: many; j_call: TRBJ1-3; d_call: .; cdr3_aa: CASSPPGPRSGNTIYF; cdr3_nt: TGTGCCAGTAGCCCTCCCGGACCACGCTCTGGAAACACCATATATTTT
v_call: TRBV20-1; clone_size: many; j_call: TRBJ1-1; d_call: .; cdr3_aa: CSARDLATEAFF; cdr3_nt: TGCAGTGCTAGAGATCTTGCGACTGAAGCTTTCTTT
v_call: TRBV19; clone_size: few; j_call: TRBJ1-4; d_call: .; cdr3_aa: CASSARVGKLFF; cdr3_nt: TGTGCCAGTAGTGCCCGGGTAGGAAAACTGTTTTTT
v_call: TRBV2; clone_size: few; j_call: TRBJ2-3; d_call: TRBD2; cdr3_aa: CASTSSGQADTQYF; cdr3_nt: TGTGCCAGCACTAGTAGCGGGCAGGCAGATACGCAGTATTTT
v_call: TRBV19; clone_size: few; j_call: TRBJ2-5; d_call: .; cdr3_aa: CASSHGDPQETQYF; cdr3_nt: TGTGCCAGTAGTCATGGGGACCCCCAAGAGACCCAGTACTTC
v_call: TRBV7-7; clone_size: .; j_call: TRBJ2-5; d_call: .; cdr3_aa: CASSLGRTKGETQYF; cdr3_nt: TGTGCTAGCAGCTTGGGGCGAACCAAGGGAGAGACCCAGTACTTC
v_call: TRBV5-4; clone_size: many; j_call: TRBJ2-5; d_call: TRBD2; cdr3_aa: CASSPRPGAGVETQYF; cdr3_nt: TGTGCCAGCAGCCCCCGCCCGGGAGCGGGGGTTGAGACCCAGTACTTC
v_call: TRBV6-1; clone_size: many; j_call: TRBJ2-5; d_call: .; cdr3_aa: CASRSREYQETQYF; cdr3_nt: TGTGCCAGCCGCTCCCGCGAGTACCAAGAGACCCAGTACTTC
v_call: TRBV9; clone_size: .; j_call: TRBJ1-2; d_call: .; cdr3_aa: CASSVGTNTGFYGYTF; cdr3_nt: TGTGCCAGCAGCGTCGGGACAAATACAGGTTTTTATGGCTACACCTTC
v_call: TRBV30; clone_size: many; j_call: TRBJ1-4; d_call: .; cdr3_aa: CAWSVADGGGVGKLFF; cdr3_nt: TGTGCCTGGAGTGTTGCTGACGGGGGCGGAGTAGGAAAACTGTTTTTT
v_call: TRBV4-2; clone_size: many; j_call: TRBJ2-2; d_call: .; cdr3_aa: CASSQDWRGGTGELFF; cdr3_nt: TGTGCCAGCAGCCAAGATTGGCGCGGCGGCACCGGGGAGCTGTTTTTT
v_call: TRBV11-3; clone_size: .; j_call: TRBJ1-2; d_call: TRBD1; cdr3_aa: CASRLGTGDGYTF; cdr3_nt: TGTGCCAGCAGACTTGGGACAGGGGATGGCTACACCTTC
v_call: TRBV12-3/TRBV12-4; clone_size: .; j_call: TRBJ2-5; d_call: TRBD2; cdr3_aa: CASRTGTSQEIQYF; cdr3_nt: TGTGCCAGCAGGACCGGGACTAGCCAAGAGATCCAGTACTTC
v_call: TRBV11-2; clone_size: many; j_call: TRBJ2-7; d_call: .; cdr3_aa: CASSPGQAYEQYF; cdr3_nt: TGTGCCAGCAGCCCCGGCCAGGCCTACGAGCAGTACTTC
v_call: TRBV28; clone_size: few; j_call: TRBJ2-2; d_call: .; cdr3_aa: CASRPPGDSRGGELFF; cdr3_nt: TGTGCCAGCAGACCCCCCGGTGACTCCAGGGGCGGGGAGCTGTTTTTT
v_call: TRBV29-1; clone_size: many; j_call: TRBJ2-2; d_call: TRBD1; cdr3_aa: CSVLTGQVTGELFF; cdr3_nt: TGCAGCGTTTTGACAGGGCAGGTCACCGGGGAGCTGTTTTTT
v_call: TRBV7-9; clone_size: many; j_call: TRBJ1-4; d_call: .; cdr3_aa: CASSQGTTNEKLFF; cdr3_nt: TGTGCCAGCAGCCAGGGGACCACTAATGAAAAACTGTTTTTT
v_call: TRBV6-1; clone_size: many; j_call: TRBJ2-2; d_call: .; cdr3_aa: CASSHGLGGELFF; cdr3_nt: TGTGCCAGCAGCCACGGACTGGGCGGGGAGCTGTTTTTT